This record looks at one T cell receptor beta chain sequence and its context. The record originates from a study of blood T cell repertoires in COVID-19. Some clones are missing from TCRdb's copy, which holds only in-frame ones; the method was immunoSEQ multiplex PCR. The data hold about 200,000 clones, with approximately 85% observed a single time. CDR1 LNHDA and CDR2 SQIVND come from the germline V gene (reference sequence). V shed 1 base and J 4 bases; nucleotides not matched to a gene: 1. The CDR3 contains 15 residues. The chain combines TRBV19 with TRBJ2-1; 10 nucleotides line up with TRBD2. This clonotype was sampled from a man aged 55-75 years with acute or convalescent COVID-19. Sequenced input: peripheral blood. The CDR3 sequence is CASSIGLAGYNEQFF. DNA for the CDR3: TGTGCCAGTAGTATAGGACTAGCGGGTTACAATGAGCAGTTCTTC.